The next 15 T cell receptor beta chains were all read from a single sample in a study of T cell clonality in common variable immunodeficiency. TCRdb's copy holds only in-frame clones and misses some; the assay was immunoSEQ multiplex PCR. This sample has about 74,000 clones, each found more than once. The sequenced sample consisted of peripheral blood mononuclear cells. These receptor sequences come from a person aged 18 to 75 in good health.

Many counts were recorded for this clone. The read ends 3 residues before the CDR3 terminus; that terminus is restored from the germline J gene. The gene calls are TRBV7-2 and TRBJ1-2; D uncertain. With 1 base removed from V and 3 bases from J, the gap between germline ends came to 9 bases. Germline assignment: CDR1 SGHTA and CDR2 FQGNSA. The CDR3 length is 14 residues. Here the CDR3 reads CASSLGHLHYGYTF. Partial CDR3 DNA: TGTGCCAGCAGCTTAGGACATCTTCACTATGGC.

Many counts were recorded for this clone. The read stops 3 residues short of the end of the CDR3; the missing end is completed from the germline J gene. V gene TRBV7-2 combines with J gene TRBJ2-3, with 7 positions matching TRBD2. V gave up 3 bases and J gave up 4 bases; unmatched junction bases: 4. The CDR3 contains 14 residues. Germline CDR1 SGHTA, CDR2 FQGNSA. CDR3 sequence reads: CASSFAGAADTQYF. The sequenced part of the CDR3 DNA is TGTGCCAGCAGCTTCGCGGGAGCGGCAGATACG. The full variable domain, with the rest looked up from reference TRBV7-2 and TRBJ2-3, is GAGVSQSPSNKVTEKGKDVELRCDPISGHTALYWYRQSLGQGLEFLIYFQGNSAPDKSGLPSDRFSAERTGGSVSTLTIQRTQQEDSAVYLCASSFAGAADTQYFGPGTRLTVL.

This clone was detected only a few times. The read stops 3 residues short of the end of the CDR3; the missing end is completed from the germline J gene. The rearrangement joins TRBV19 to TRBJ1-1; a weak D match, TRBD1 (6 bases). CDR1 and CDR2 from the germline V gene are LNHDA and SQIVND (reference sequence). The CDR3 consists of 16 residues. The covered CDR3 bases are TGTGCCAGTAGTATAGTTGGGGGCAGTCTAGTATGGGAA. Its translation: CASSIVGGSLVWE. In full, the CDR3 is CASSIVGGSLVWEAFF.

A word on this clone: The read ends 3 residues shy of where the CDR3 ends; the end is completed using the germline J gene. The rearrangement uses TRBV30 and TRBJ1-5; 7 nucleotides line up with TRBD1. The V gene's germline CDR1 is GTSNPN and CDR2 SVGIG (reference sequence). The CDR3 has 13 amino acids. V trimming: 2 bases; J trimming: 6 bases; junction bases outside the gene matches: 4. CDR3 bases read: TGTGCCTGGAGTCGGGACAGCTTTCAGCCC. This gives the protein CAWSRDSFQP. The whole CDR3 protein reads CAWSRDSFQPQHF.

This clone was found many times. The read ends 3 residues shy of where the CDR3 ends; the end is completed using the germline J gene. The chain joins TRBV2 to TRBJ2-7; 7 positions agree with TRBD1. Germline CDR1 SNHLY, CDR2 FYNNEI. After removal of 10 bases from V and 2 bases from J, the junction contained 5 bases not matched to a gene. The CDR3 has 12 residues. The part of the CDR3 DNA that was read is TGTGCCACAGGGACAGAGACCTACGAG. Translated, it gives CATGTETYE. The entire CDR3 protein reads CATGTETYEQYF.

This clone was seen many times. The read terminates 3 residues before the CDR3 end, so the remaining end is supplied by the germline J gene. The chain employs TRBV20-1 and TRBJ2-5; perhaps TRBD1 as D (6 bases). Trimming took 4 bases from V and 4 from J, leaving 16 bases between them. The length of the CDR3 is 14 residues. Per the germline V gene, CDR1 is DFQATT and CDR2 is SNEGSKA (reference sequence). Incomplete CDR3 DNA: TGCAGTGCTAATTGGGCCGGCAGGGGAGAGACC. Residues: CSANWAGRGET. The full CDR3 is CSANWAGRGETQYF.

Many counts were recorded for this clone. The read gets to within 3 residues of the CDR3 end, and the germline J gene fills in the rest. The chain combines TRBV10-1 with TRBJ2-1, with a possible D match to TRBD2 (5 bases). V lost 4 bases and J lost 1, with 5 bases in between. Germline V gene sequence: CDR1 WNHNN, CDR2 SYGVQD (reference sequence). The CDR3 spans 13 residues. CDR3 bases read: TGCGCCAGCAGTGGGACTTCCTACAATGAG. This translates into CASSGTSYNE. The full CDR3 is CASSGTSYNEQFF.

This clone was picked up many times. From the germline J gene comes the end of the CDR3, since the read stops 3 residues before it. This chain uses TRBV5-4 with TRBJ2-7; D gene ambiguous. Germline CDR1 reads SGHNT; CDR2 reads YYREEE (reference sequence). The CDR3 has 13 amino acids. V was cut by 4 bases and J by 6 bases, with 14 bases left in between. The DNA read from the CDR3 is TGTGCCAGCAGCCAGGCTGGCCGAGGCGAG. Translated: CASSQAGRGE. In full, the CDR3 reads CASSQAGRGEQYF.

This clone was observed at least ten times. The DNA ends 3 residues before the CDR3 does, and the rest of the CDR3 is filled in from the germline J gene. V is TRBV30 and J is TRBJ2-5, with 11 bases identical to TRBD2. CDR1 and CDR2 from the germline V gene are GTSNPN and SVGIG (reference sequence). J was trimmed by 5 bases and V by 1 base; bases with no gene match: 3. The CDR3 is 14 residues long. The DNA read from the CDR3 is TGTGCCTGGAGTGAATTAGCGGGAGGGGAGACC. It is translated as CAWSELAGGET. The CDR3 reads in full as CAWSELAGGETQYF.

This clone was counted ten times or more. The CDR3 end is not reached by the read, which stops 3 residues before it; the germline J gene fills it in. The rearrangement joins TRBV7-2 to TRBJ1-4; D unresolved. The germline V gene encodes CDR1 SGHTA and CDR2 FQGNSA. This CDR3 region has 13 residues. CDR3 protein: CASSLEGSKGLFF. CDR3 DNA (partial): TGTGCCAGCAGCTTAGAAGGATCTAAGGGA.

The table lists this clone with many counts. The read is 3 residues too short to cover the CDR3 end, so that end is filled in from the germline J gene. The chain links TRBV19 to TRBJ2-7; D gene unclear. In germline, CDR1 is LNHDA, CDR2 SQIVND (reference sequence). Trimming left V 5 bases short and J 3 bases short, with 8 bases between. This CDR3 contains 12 residues. The CDR3 sequence is CASSAHSYEQYF. The CDR3 DNA, read in part, is TGTGCCAGTAGTGCCCATAGCTACGAG. Full variable domain (remainder filled in from reference TRBV19 and TRBJ2-7): DGGITQSPKYLFRKEGQNVTLSCEQNLNHDAMYWYRQDPGQGLRLIYYSQIVNDFQKGDIAEGYSVSREKKESFPLTVTSAQKNPTAFYLCASSAHSYEQYFGPGTRLTVT.

This clone was picked up many times. From the germline J gene comes the end of the CDR3, since the read stops 3 residues before it. The chain employs TRBV10-1 and TRBJ1-2; maybe TRBD1 (6 bases). The CDR3 is 13 amino acids. V was shortened by 5 bases and J by 2 bases, with 9 bases between the two germline ends. From germline, CDR1 is WNHNN and CDR2 SYGVQD (reference sequence). This chain's CDR3 is CASSRTGNYGYTF. The part of the CDR3 DNA that was read is TGCGCCAGCAGTCGCACAGGGAACTATGGC.

This clone has at least ten counts. From the germline J gene comes the end of the CDR3, since the read stops 3 residues before it. This rearrangement joins TRBV19 to TRBJ1-5; no firm D call. The CDR3 has 15 residues. The germline CDR1 and CDR2 sequences are LNHDA and SQIVND (reference sequence). Trimming took off 3 bases at V and 0 bases at J, with 9 bases between the two ends. The sequenced CDR3 bases are TGTGCCAGTAGTATTTCACGGGGTAGCAATCAGCCC. Amino acids: CASSISRGSNQP. The CDR3, in full, reads CASSISRGSNQPQHF.

Many counts were recorded for this clone. Compared with germline, one end of the junction differs, possibly owing to a read error. Sequencing ends 3 residues short of the CDR3 end; the germline J gene provides the rest. The chain carries TRBV7-7 and TRBJ2-5; TRBD1 matches at 9 bases. Germline values: CDR1 SSHAT, CDR2 FNYEAQ (reference sequence). This CDR3 is 15 amino acids long. The sequenced part of the CDR3 DNA is TGTGCTAGCAGCTTAGACAGGGGGGTAGCGGAGACC. Protein: CASSLDRGVAET. The whole CDR3 protein is CASSLDRGVAETQYF. Based on the CDR3 plus reference TRBV7-7 and TRBJ2-5, the full variable domain is GAGVSQSPRYKVTKRGQDVTLRCDPISSHATLYWYQQALGQGPEFLTYFNYEAQPDKSGLPSDRFSAERPEGSISTLTIQRTEQRDSAMYRCASSLDRGVAETQYFGPGTRLLVL.

This clone showed up many times. The read ends 3 residues shy of where the CDR3 ends; the end is completed using the germline J gene. This chain uses TRBV6-2 or TRBV6-3 with TRBJ1-6; 7 bases are a match to TRBD1. The CDR3 is 15 amino acids. Losses at the gene ends were 4 bases for V and 10 bases for J; bases not matched to a gene: 10. Per germline, CDR1 MNHEY and CDR2 SVGEGT. Partial CDR3 DNA: TGTGCCAGCAGTTCATCCGGACAGGTTTACTCACCC. Its protein is CASSSSGQVYSP. The CDR3 in its entirety is CASSSSGQVYSPLHF.